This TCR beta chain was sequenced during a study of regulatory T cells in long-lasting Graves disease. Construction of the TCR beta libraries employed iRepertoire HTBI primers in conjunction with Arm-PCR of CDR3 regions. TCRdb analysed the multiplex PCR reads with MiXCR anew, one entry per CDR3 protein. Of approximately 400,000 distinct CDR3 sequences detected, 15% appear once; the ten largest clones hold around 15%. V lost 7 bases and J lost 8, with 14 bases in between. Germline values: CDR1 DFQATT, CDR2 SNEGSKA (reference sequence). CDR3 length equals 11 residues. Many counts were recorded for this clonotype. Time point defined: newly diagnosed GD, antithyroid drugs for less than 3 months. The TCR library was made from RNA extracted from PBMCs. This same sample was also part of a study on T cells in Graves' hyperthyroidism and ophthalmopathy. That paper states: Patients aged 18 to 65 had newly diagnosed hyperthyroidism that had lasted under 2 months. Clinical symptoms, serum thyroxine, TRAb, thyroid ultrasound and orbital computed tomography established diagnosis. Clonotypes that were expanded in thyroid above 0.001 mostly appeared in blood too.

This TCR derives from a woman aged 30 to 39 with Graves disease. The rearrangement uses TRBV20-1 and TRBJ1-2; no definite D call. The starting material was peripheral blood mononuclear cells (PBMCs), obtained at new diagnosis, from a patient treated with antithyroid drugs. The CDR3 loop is CSGSVGEGYTF. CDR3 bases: TGCAGTGGAAGTGTTGGGGAGGGCTACACCTTC.